These T cell receptor beta chains were read from a single sample in a study of blood T cell repertoires in COVID-19. Some clones are missing from TCRdb's copy, which holds only in-frame ones; the method was immunoSEQ multiplex PCR. The sample holds tens of thousands of clones, 85% to 90% seen once. The sequenced sample consisted of peripheral blood. Receptors were obtained from an elderly man with acute or convalescent COVID-19. The conserved cysteine and the conserved F or W are not part of the CDR3 here. Each record gives: J gene, V gene, CDR3 protein.

>TRBJ1-6|TRBV18
ASSPPALIHNSPLH
>TRBJ1-3|TRBV6-2/TRBV6-3
ASRPGFGQGARNTIY
>TRBJ2-2|TRBV2
ASSLRALWAANTGELF
>TRBJ2-7|TRBV21-1
ASSKRTGPLSYEQY
>TRBJ1-1|TRBV11-2
ASSLTGNTEAF
>TRBJ2-1|TRBV12-3/TRBV12-4
ASSPGTDNEQF
>TRBJ2-5|TRBV7-9
ASSLTQETQY
>TRBJ2-3|TRBV10-2
ASSENSLVDTQY
>TRBJ1-2|TRBV5-8
ASRKQGADYGYT
>TRBJ2-1|TRBV14
ASSYRPPSSYNEQF
>TRBJ1-4|TRBV10-3
AIRAGQGDEKLF
>TRBJ2-3|TRBV11-1
ASSRPGGRTDTQY